Below are 8 T cell receptor beta chains sequenced from a single sample in a study of spatial heterogeneity in lung cancer. Time point: sample taken at primary tumor resection. No cell sorting; template was whole RNA from tumor, lung tissue or PBMC. TCRdb fed the 5' RACE reads into MiXCR, producing one record per CDR3 protein. The sample has roughly 48,000 distinct CDR3 sequences; less than 5.5% are singletons. The sequencing here drew on PBMCs, taken at surgery. These TCRs come from a male donor with early-stage non-small cell lung cancer.

This clonotype was observed at least ten times. V usage is TRBV7-2 and J usage is TRBJ2-3; D is unresolved. Trimming removed 4 bases at V and 8 bases at J, with 13 bases between. The germline V gene encodes CDR1 SGHTA and CDR2 FQGNSA. This CDR3 comprises 13 residues. The CDR3 spells CASSSSFLGTQYF. Here the CDR3 DNA reads TGTGCCAGCAGCTCTTCTTTCTTGGGTACGCAGTATTTT.

The chain links TRBV5-1 to TRBJ2-5; 7 positions match TRBD2. V dropped 0 bases and J dropped 1; count of bases not matched to a gene: 3. This CDR3 has 15 amino acids. Per germline, CDR1 SGHRS and CDR2 YFSETQ. The CDR3 sequence is CASSLVGLSQETQYF. The CDR3 region has the DNA TGCGCCAGCAGCTTGGTGGGACTAAGCCAAGAGACCCAGTACTTC.

In regard to this clonotype: Given a much more abundant clone one base away, this may be a read error. The chain has TRBV20-1 and TRBJ1-3; D ambiguous. The CDR3 extends over 15 amino acids. Germline V lookup: CDR1 DFQATT, CDR2 SNEGSKA (reference sequence). The CDR3 spells CGARDRVRSGNTIYF. DNA for the CDR3: TGCGGTGCTAGAGACCGCGTCCGCTCTGGAAACACCATATATTTT.

This clonotype showed up many times. V is TRBV7-2 and J is TRBJ2-5; 10 nucleotides match TRBD2. J lost 4 bases, V lost 5 bases, and 7 bases had no gene match. This CDR3 has 15 residues. Germline V CDR1 and CDR2: SGHTA, FQGNSA. CDR3 sequence (DNA): TGTGCCAGCAGCGCCTTAGCGGGAGGAGGAGAGACCCAGTACTTC. Translating gives CASSALAGGGETQYF.

This clonotype was seen only a few times. The chain combines TRBV6-1 with TRBJ1-1; D not certain. The CDR3 consists of 14 residues. The germline V gene encodes CDR1 MNHNS and CDR2 SASEGT. V lost 4 bases to trimming and J lost 0 bases, with 9 bases between them. The CDR3 protein is CASSVQRMNTEAFF. CDR3 bases: TGTGCCAGCAGTGTTCAGAGGATGAACACTGAAGCTTTCTTT.

This clonotype has ten or more counts. The chain recombines TRBV27 with TRBJ2-4; no definite D call. The length of the CDR3 is 13 residues. With 4 bases removed from V and 8 bases from J, the gap between germline ends came to 12 bases. Germline CDR1 is MNHEY and CDR2 is SMNVEV (reference sequence). The CDR3: CASSSVSLDIQYF. CDR3 sequence (DNA): TGTGCCAGCAGTTCAGTTAGCTTGGACATTCAGTACTTC.

This clonotype occurred a few times. The CDR3, as DNA: TGTGCCAGCCGTCCAGGGGGTTGGGACTATGGCTACACCTTC. Translating it yields CASRPGGWDYGYTF. The genes are TRBV28 and TRBJ1-2; 7 bases agree with TRBD1. With V trimmed by 8 bases and J by 3 bases, 9 bases remained unmatched. This CDR3 is built from 14 residues. Looked up from germline, CDR1 is MDHEN and CDR2 is SYDVKM.

By frequency in the sample, this clonotype is medium-sized. The chain combines TRBV6-2 or TRBV6-3 with TRBJ2-2; 9 bases map to TRBD1. Germline trimming cut 6 bases from V and 7 bases from J; bases unmatched to any gene: 12. CDR3 length: 16 residues. Germline V gene sequence: CDR1 MNHEY, CDR2 SVGEGT. The CDR3 DNA follows: TGTGCCAGCAGCCCTTCGTCGGGACAGGGATTCGGGGAGCTGTTTTTT. Protein sequence: CASSPSSGQGFGELFF.